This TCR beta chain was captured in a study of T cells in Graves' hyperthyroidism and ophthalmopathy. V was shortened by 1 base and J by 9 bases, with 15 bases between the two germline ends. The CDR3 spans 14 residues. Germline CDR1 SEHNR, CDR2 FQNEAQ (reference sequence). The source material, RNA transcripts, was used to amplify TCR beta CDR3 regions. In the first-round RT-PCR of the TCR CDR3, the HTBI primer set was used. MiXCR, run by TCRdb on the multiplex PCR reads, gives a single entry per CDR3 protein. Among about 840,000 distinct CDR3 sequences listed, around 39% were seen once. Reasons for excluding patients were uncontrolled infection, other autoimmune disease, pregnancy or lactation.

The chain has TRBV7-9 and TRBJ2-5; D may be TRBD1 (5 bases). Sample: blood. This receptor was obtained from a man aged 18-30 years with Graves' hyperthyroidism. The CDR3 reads CASSLGDSYQPQYF. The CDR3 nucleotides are TGTGCCAGCAGCTTAGGAGACAGTTATCAGCCCCAGTACTTC.